This T cell receptor (beta chain) was identified during a study of PD-1 blockade in classical Hodgkin lymphoma. Study-wide findings and caveats: Those achieving complete response showed baseline diversity like newly diagnosed patients. Reports indicated that newly diagnosed patients had lower baseline TCR diversity than healthy donors did.

This CDR3 has 13 residues. Trimming shortened V by 6 bases and J by 4 bases, and 10 bases separated the two germline ends. CDR1 and CDR2 from the germline V gene are MNHEY and SVGAGI. Using immunoSEQ multiplex PCR, the repertoire was profiled, and TCRdb retains in-frame clones only, with some absent. This table holds about 64,000 clones, approximately 90% found once. As to this clone: Its matching antigen is unknown.

Sample time point: cycle 4 day 1 (C4D1), after 5 to 7 weeks of nivolumab. Relapse was seen in all patients after autologous stem cell transplantation, and brentuximab vedotin exposure was variable. The patients, who had relapsed/refractory classical Hodgkin lymphoma, achieved best responses of complete response, partial response or progressive disease. The rearrangement links TRBV6-5 to TRBJ1-5, with no clear D. The sequence was collected from a human donor with classical Hodgkin lymphoma. The input for sequencing was peripheral blood mononuclear cells (PBMCs), taken before the fourth cycle of nivolumab. This CDR3 reads CASSQRENQPQHF. DNA of the CDR3: TGTGCCAGCAGCCAAAGGGAGAATCAGCCCCAGCATTTT.